A single sample is the source of the 10 T cell receptor beta chains below, sequenced in a study of blood T cell repertoires in COVID-19. Produced via immunoSEQ multiplex PCR; TCRdb's table is partial and in-frame only. The repertoire includes 150,000 or so clones, about 80% of them detected once, and 22% sits in the top ten. Sequencing used peripheral blood. Receptor source: an elderly woman with acute or convalescent COVID-19.

The J gene is TRBJ1-1, the V gene TRBV6-4; 8 bases are shared with TRBD1. Germline V gene lookup returns CDR1 MRHNA and CDR2 SNTAGT. V lost 5 bases to trimming and J lost 8 bases; unmatched junction nucleotides: 4. The CDR3 has 12 residues. DNA of the CDR3: TGTGCCAGCAGTTCTAGGACAGGGGAAGCTTTCTTT. This encodes CASSSRTGEAFF.

This chain joins TRBV5-1 and TRBJ1-2; 11 bases line up with TRBD1. Germline V gene sequence: CDR1 SGHRS, CDR2 YFSETQ. CDR3 size: 14 residues. With V trimmed by 3 bases and J by 8 bases, 6 bases remained unmatched. CDR3 nucleotide sequence: TGCGCCAGCAGCTCACCTGGACAGGGGGCGGGCTACACCTTC. Translating it yields CASSSPGQGAGYTF.

This clone has only one observation. V gene TRBV30 combines with J gene TRBJ1-2; D unresolved. The CDR3 totals 12 residues. Trimming left V 0 bases short and J 4 bases short, with 6 bases between. Germline V gene lookup returns CDR1 GTSNPN and CDR2 SVGIG (reference sequence). The CDR3 region is CAWSVVSYGYTF. The CDR3 DNA reads TGTGCCTGGAGTGTCGTGAGCTATGGCTACACCTTC.

The chain carries TRBV28 and TRBJ1-2, with D uncertain. Germline V CDR1 and CDR2: MDHEN, SYDVKM. CDR3 size: 13 residues. V gave up 5 bases and J gave up 2 bases, with 9 bases separating them. CDR3 nucleotides: TGTGCCAGCAGTACTCAGGTGAACTATGGCTACACCTTC. Protein product: CASSTQVNYGYTF.

A remark on this clone: The same CDR3 arises from other DNA sequences in this sample as well. The chain couples TRBV5-4 to TRBJ1-2; D may be TRBD1 (5 bases). The germline V gene encodes CDR1 SGHNT and CDR2 YYREEE (reference sequence). Trimming took off 0 bases at V and 3 bases at J, with 9 bases between the two ends. The CDR3 spans 14 residues. CDR3 residues: CASSLGGGDYGYTF. The CDR3 bases are TGTGCCAGCAGCTTGGGCGGGGGGGACTATGGCTACACCTTC.

As regards this clone: The CDR3 does not end in the conserved phenylalanine or tryptophan, so this is likely a read error. Because the CDR3's place on the DNA is in doubt, the DNA is left out and the CDR3 is given as listed by TCRdb. The chain is built from TRBV19 and TRBJ1-1; TRBD1, the table's D call, lacks a check against the DNA. CDR1 and CDR2 from the germline V gene are LNHDA and SQIVND (reference sequence). The length of the CDR3 is 11 amino acids, counting both ends. The CDR3 sequence is CASSDPGVHGP.

V and J are TRBV5-1 and TRBJ2-5; 14 bases line up with TRBD2. From germline, CDR1 is SGHRS and CDR2 YFSETQ. This CDR3 has 18 amino acids. The V and J ends lost 4 bases and 2 bases, in that order; junction bases with no gene match: 10. In nucleotides, the CDR3 is TGCGCCAGCAGCCTTGGGACTAGCGGGAGAGGGGGACAAGAGACCCAGTACTTC. It codes for CASSLGTSGRGGQETQYF.

The chain employs TRBV7-8 and TRBJ1-1; D remains unclear. The germline V and J ends were trimmed by 2 bases and 1 base, with 5 bases remaining between them. The length of the CDR3 is 13 residues. Germline V gives CDR1 SGHVS, CDR2 FQNEAQ. The CDR3 spells CASSLTRNTEAFF. The CDR3 DNA sequence: TGTGCCAGCAGCTTAACACGGAACACTGAAGCTTTCTTT.

The table lists this clone with a count of one. V is TRBV5-1 and J is TRBJ1-1; 9 bases are shared with TRBD1. The CDR3 sequence is 17 residues long. Trimming removed 5 bases from V and 3 bases from J; junction bases left unmatched: 14. Germline-derived CDR1 and CDR2 are SGHRS and YFSETQ. The CDR3 sequence is CASRPEQGAILHTEAFF. In nucleotides, the CDR3 is TGCGCCAGCAGACCTGAACAGGGGGCGATCCTCCACACTGAAGCTTTCTTT.

The rearrangement joins TRBV19 to TRBJ1-2; D may be TRBD1 (6 bases). This CDR3 is 14 amino acids long. CDR1 and CDR2 (germline): LNHDA, SQIVND (reference sequence). The V and J ends lost 1 base and 2 bases respectively, with 8 bases between them. CDR3 sequence: CASSIGQGNYGYTF. Written as DNA, the CDR3 is TGTGCCAGTAGTATAGGCCAGGGGAACTATGGCTACACCTTC.